The clone carrying this T cell receptor (beta chain) was recorded at least ten times. The antigen is not known. TCRdb fed the 5' RACE reads into MiXCR, producing one record per CDR3 protein. Here the sample spans 30,000 or so distinct CDR3 sequences, around 20% being singletons. This record belongs to a study of T-cell memory formation after mild COVID-19. At the level of the study: The TCR clusters were mostly specific to one donor.

The CDR3 runs to 13 residues. Deletions cut 1 base from V and 3 bases from J, with 6 bases between. Looked up from germline, CDR1 is SGHAT and CDR2 is FQDESV (reference sequence). Overall study results and limits: Pre-infection memory showed some responding clones, and this suggested that cross-reactive memory joined. The study found balanced CD4/CD8 in clones contracting day 15 to 85 and a CD4+ lean in later expanders.

Sequencing input: PBMCs or a T cell subset sorted from them (not recorded which). This clonotype was sampled from an adult who had mild COVID-19 (a few samples of this study predate the infection). Cell type and time point are not known. The chain employs TRBV11-1 and TRBJ2-5; D might be TRBD1 (6 bases). For the CDR3, the DNA is TGTGCCAGCAGCTTAGGACAGGAAGAGACCCAGTACTTC. Its protein product is CASSLGQEETQYF.